This TCR beta chain was sequenced for a study of T cells in Graves' hyperthyroidism and ophthalmopathy. This clonotype was counted many times. The CDR3 loop spans 13 amino acids. Germline values: CDR1 MNHEY, CDR2 SVGAGI. V lost 6 bases to trimming and J lost 6 bases, with 14 bases between them. RNA transcripts gave rise to amplified TCR beta CDR3 regions. The study used the HTBI primer set for a first-round RT-PCR of the TCR CDR3. TCRdb reanalysed the multiplex PCR reads using MiXCR and keeps one entry per CDR3 protein. The table shows nearly 750,000 distinct CDR3 sequences, with 35% occurring only once.

The rearrangement joins TRBV6-5 to TRBJ1-1, with D possibly being TRBD1 (5 bases). This clonotype was sampled from a woman in her thirties or forties with Graves' hyperthyroidism. Sample: blood. DNA of the CDR3: TGTGCCAGCAGCCAGATAGGGGTGGCTGAAGCTTTCTTT. Translating it yields CASSQIGVAEAFF.